A single T cell receptor beta chain is shown here with its context. Germline CDR1 and CDR2: KGHSH and LQKENI. This CDR3 comprises 14 residues. V was cut by 4 bases and J by 4 bases, with 12 bases left in between. This sample stems from a study of blood T cell repertoires in COVID-19. Clones were read by immunoSEQ multiplex PCR, and TCRdb kept only the in-frame ones, dropping some. Among tens of thousands of clones listed, about four fifths were seen once. This chain connects TRBV18 to TRBJ2-3; D perhaps matches TRBD1 (6 bases). The source material was peripheral blood. The receptor was derived from a human donor in a cohort sampled during active or convalescent COVID-19. The CDR3: CASSLTDSPDTQYF. Here the CDR3 DNA reads TGTGCCAGCTCACTGACGGACAGTCCAGATACGCAGTATTTT.